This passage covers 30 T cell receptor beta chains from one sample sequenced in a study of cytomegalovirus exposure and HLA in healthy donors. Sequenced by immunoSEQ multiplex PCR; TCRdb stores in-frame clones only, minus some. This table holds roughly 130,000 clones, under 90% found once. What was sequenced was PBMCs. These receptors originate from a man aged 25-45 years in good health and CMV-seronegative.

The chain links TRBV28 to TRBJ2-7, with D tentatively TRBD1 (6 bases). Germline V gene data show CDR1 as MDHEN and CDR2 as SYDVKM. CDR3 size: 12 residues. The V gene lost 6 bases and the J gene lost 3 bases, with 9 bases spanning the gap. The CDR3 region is CASRIQGYEQYF. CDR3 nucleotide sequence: TGTGCCAGCAGAATACAGGGCTACGAGCAGTACTTC.

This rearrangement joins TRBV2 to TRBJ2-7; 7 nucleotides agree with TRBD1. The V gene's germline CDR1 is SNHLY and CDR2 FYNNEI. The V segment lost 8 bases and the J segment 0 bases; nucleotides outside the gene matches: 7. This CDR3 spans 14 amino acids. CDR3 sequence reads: CASLGQATSYEQYF. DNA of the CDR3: TGTGCCAGCCTCGGACAGGCCACCTCCTACGAGCAGTACTTC.

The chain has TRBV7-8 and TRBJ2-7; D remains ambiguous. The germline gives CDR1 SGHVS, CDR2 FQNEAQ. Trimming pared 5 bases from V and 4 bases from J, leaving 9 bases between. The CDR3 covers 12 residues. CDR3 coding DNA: TGTGCCAGCAGCCCTTGGCCGTACGAGCAGTACTTC. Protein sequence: CASSPWPYEQYF. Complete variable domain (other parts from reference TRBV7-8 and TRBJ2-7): GAGVSQSPRYKVAKRGQDVALRCDPISGHVSLFWYQQALGQGPEFLTYFQNEAQLDKSGLPSDRFFAERPEGSVSTLKIQRTQQEDSAVYLCASSPWPYEQYFGPGTRLTVT.

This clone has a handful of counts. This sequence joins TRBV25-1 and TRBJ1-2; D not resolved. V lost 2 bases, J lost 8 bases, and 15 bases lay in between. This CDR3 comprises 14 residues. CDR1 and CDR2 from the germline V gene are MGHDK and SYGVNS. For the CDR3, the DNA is TGTGCCAGCAGTGAACCCACCCAGCGGCCCGGCTACACCTTC. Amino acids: CASSEPTQRPGYTF.

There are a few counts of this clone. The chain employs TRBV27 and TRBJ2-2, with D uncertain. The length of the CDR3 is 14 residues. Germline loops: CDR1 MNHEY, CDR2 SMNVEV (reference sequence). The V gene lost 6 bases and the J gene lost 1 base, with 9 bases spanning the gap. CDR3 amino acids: CASRGDWNTGELFF. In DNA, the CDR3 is TGTGCCAGCAGAGGAGACTGGAACACCGGGGAGCTGTTTTTT.

This CDR3 reads CASSLSQGSSYNSPLHF. The CDR3 DNA sequence: TGTGCCAGCAGCCTAAGTCAGGGTTCCTCCTATAATTCACCCCTCCACTTT. The genes are TRBV4-2 and TRBJ1-6; perhaps TRBD1 as D (5 bases). The CDR3 runs 17 residues. Trimming took 4 bases from V and 0 from J, leaving 13 bases between them. Per the germline V gene, CDR1 is LGHNA and CDR2 is YNFKEQ.

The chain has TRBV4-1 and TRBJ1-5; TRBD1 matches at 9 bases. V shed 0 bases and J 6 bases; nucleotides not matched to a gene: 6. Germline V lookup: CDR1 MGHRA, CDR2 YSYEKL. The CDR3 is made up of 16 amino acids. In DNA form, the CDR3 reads TGCGCCAGCAGCCAAGATCTGGGACAGGGAGGTCAGCCCCAGCATTTT. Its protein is CASSQDLGQGGQPQHF.

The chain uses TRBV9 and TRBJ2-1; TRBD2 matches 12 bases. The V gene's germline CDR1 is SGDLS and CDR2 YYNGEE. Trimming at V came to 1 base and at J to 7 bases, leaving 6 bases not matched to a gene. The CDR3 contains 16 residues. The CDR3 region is CASSVSGTSGLNEQFF. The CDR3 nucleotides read TGTGCCAGCAGCGTATCTGGGACTAGCGGGCTTAATGAGCAGTTCTTC.

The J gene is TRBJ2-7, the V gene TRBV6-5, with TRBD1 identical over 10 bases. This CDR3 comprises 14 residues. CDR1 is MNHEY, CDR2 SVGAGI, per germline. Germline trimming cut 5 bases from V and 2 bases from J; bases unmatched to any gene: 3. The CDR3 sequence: CASSRGQGTYEQYF. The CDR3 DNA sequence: TGTGCCAGCAGTCGGGGACAGGGGACCTACGAGCAGTACTTC.

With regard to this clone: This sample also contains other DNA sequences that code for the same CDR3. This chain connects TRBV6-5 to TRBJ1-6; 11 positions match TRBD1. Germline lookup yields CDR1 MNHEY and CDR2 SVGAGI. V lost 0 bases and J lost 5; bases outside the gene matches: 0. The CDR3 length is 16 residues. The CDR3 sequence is CASSYSGQGDNSPLHF. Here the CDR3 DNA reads TGTGCCAGCAGTTACTCGGGACAGGGGGATAATTCACCCCTCCACTTT.

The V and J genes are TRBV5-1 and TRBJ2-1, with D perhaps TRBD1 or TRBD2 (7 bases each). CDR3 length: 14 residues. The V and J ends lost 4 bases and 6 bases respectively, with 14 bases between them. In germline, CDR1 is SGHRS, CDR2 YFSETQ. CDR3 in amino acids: CASSLGGTVNEQFF. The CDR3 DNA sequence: TGCGCCAGCAGCCTGGGAGGGACAGTCAATGAGCAGTTCTTC.

CDR3 coding DNA: TGTGCCAGCAGTTGGTCACAGGGGGCCAGCGAGCAGTACTTC. The encoded protein is CASSWSQGASEQYF. V and J are TRBV6-5 and TRBJ2-7; TRBD1 agrees at 9 bases. This CDR3 is built from 14 residues. Germline V lookup: CDR1 MNHEY, CDR2 SVGAGI. Trimming at V came to 4 bases and at J to 6 bases, leaving 7 bases not matched to a gene.

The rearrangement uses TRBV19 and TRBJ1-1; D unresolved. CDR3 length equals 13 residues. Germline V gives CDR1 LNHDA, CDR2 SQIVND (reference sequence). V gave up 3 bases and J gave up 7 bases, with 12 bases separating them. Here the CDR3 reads CASSMRANHEAFF. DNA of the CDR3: TGTGCCAGTAGTATGAGAGCTAATCATGAAGCTTTCTTT.

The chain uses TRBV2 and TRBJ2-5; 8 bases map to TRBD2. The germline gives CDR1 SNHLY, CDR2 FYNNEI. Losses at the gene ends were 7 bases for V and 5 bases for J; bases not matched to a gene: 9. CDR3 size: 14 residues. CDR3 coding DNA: TGTGCCAGCACCAATAACGGGGGGGCGGAGACCCAGTACTTC. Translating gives CASTNNGGAETQYF. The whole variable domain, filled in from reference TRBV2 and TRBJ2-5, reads EPEVTQTPSHQVTQMGQEVILRCVPISNHLYFYWYRQILGQKVEFLVSFYNNEISEKSEIFDDQFSVERPDGSNFTLKIRSTKLEDSAMYFCASTNNGGAETQYFGPGTRLLVL.

CDR3 residues: CSVGGTGISKTQYF. CDR3 nucleotides: TGCAGCGTTGGTGGGACAGGGATTTCGAAGACCCAGTACTTC. The J gene is TRBJ2-5, the V gene TRBV29-1; 9 bases are a match to TRBD1. Per germline, CDR1 SQVTM and CDR2 ANQGSEA. The CDR3 spans 14 residues. The V gene end was trimmed by 4 bases and the J gene end by 6 bases; junction bases not matched to a gene: 9.

The DNA for the CDR3 is TGTGCCAGCAGCTTAGGCGGGACCACGAATCAGCCCCAGCATTTT. This gives the protein CASSLGGTTNQPQHF. V usage is TRBV11-2 and J usage is TRBJ1-5, with D tentatively TRBD1 (5 bases). Germline CDR1 SGHAT, CDR2 FQNNGV. CDR3 length: 15 amino acids. Trimming cost V 1 base and J 4 bases, with 11 bases left between them.

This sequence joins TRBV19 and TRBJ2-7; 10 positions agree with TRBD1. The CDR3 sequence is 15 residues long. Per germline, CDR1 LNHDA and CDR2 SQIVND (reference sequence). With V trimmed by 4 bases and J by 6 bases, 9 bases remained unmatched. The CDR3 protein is CASSRVRDRGSEQYF. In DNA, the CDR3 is TGTGCCAGTAGTAGGGTCCGGGACAGGGGAAGCGAGCAGTACTTC.

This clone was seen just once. Here the CDR3 DNA reads TGCGCCAGCAGCCAAACGGGACAGGGATGGGGAGAGACCCAGTACTTC. Amino acids: CASSQTGQGWGETQYF. The chain combines TRBV4-1 with TRBJ2-5, with 9 bases fitting TRBD1. Germline V gene lookup returns CDR1 MGHRA and CDR2 YSYEKL. The J segment lost 4 bases and the V segment lost 2 bases, leaving 8 bases of the junction unmatched. This CDR3 is built from 16 residues.

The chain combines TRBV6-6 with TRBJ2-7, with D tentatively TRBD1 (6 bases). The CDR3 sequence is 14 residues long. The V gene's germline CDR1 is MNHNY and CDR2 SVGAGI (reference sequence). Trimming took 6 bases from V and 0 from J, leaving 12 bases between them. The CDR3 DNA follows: TGTGCCAGCAGCCTCGAACAGGGCTCCTACGAGCAGTACTTC. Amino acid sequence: CASSLEQGSYEQYF.

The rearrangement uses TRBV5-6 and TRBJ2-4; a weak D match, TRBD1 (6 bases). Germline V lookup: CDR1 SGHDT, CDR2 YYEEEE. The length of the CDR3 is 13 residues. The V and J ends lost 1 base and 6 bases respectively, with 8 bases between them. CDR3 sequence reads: CASSLTGRNIQYF. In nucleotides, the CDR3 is TGTGCCAGCAGCTTGACAGGGCGAAACATTCAGTACTTC.

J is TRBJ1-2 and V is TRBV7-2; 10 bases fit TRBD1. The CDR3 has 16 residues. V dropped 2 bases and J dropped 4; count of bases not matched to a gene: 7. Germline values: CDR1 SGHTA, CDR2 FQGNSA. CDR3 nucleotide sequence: TGTGCCAGCAGCTTATTACCCGGGACAGGGGCCTATGGCTACACCTTC. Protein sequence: CASSLLPGTGAYGYTF. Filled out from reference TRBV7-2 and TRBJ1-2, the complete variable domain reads GAGVSQSPSNKVTEKGKDVELRCDPISGHTALYWYRQSLGQGLEFLIYFQGNSAPDKSGLPSDRFSAERTGGSVSTLTIQRTQQEDSAVYLCASSLLPGTGAYGYTFGSGTRLTVV.

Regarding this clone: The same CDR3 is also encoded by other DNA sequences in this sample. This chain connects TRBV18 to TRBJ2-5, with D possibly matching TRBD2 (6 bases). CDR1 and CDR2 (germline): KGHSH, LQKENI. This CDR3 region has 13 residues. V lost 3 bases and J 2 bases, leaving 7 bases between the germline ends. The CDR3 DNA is TGTGCCAGCTCACCGGGACTGCAAGAGACCCAGTACTTC. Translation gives CASSPGLQETQYF.

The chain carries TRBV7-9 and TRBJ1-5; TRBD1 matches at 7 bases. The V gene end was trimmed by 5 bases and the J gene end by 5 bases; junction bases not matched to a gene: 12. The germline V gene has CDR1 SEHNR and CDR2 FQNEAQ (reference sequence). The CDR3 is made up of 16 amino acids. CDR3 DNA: TGTGCCAGCAGCCCCACAGGGGCTGGGGTTTATCAGCCCCAGCATTTT. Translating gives CASSPTGAGVYQPQHF.

This CDR3 is CASSTAHRVRVNQPQHF. DNA of the CDR3: TGTGCCAGCAGCACAGCCCACAGGGTACGAGTCAATCAGCCCCAGCATTTT. J is TRBJ1-5 and V is TRBV21-1; the table's D call, TRBD1, was not checked against the DNA. TRBV21-1 has pseudogene status. The CDR3 length is 17 residues.

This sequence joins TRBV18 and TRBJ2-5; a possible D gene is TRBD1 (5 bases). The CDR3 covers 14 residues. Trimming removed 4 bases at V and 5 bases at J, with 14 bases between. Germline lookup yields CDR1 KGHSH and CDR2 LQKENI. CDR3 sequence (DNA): TGTGCCAGCTCACTCAGGGCACCGAGGGAGACCCAGTACTTC. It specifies CASSLRAPRETQYF.

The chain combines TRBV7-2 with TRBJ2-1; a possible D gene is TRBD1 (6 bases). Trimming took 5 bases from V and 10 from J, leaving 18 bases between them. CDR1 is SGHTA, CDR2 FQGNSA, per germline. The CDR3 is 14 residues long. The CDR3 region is CASSPLHREREQFF. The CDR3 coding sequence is TGTGCCAGCAGCCCCCTCCACAGGGAGAGAGAGCAGTTCTTC.

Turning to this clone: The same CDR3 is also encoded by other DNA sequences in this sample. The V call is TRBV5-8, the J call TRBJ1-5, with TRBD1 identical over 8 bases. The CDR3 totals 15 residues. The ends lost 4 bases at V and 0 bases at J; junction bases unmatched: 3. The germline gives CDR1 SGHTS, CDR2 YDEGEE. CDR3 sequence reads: CASSLGQVSNQPQHF. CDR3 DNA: TGTGCCAGCAGCCTGGGACAGGTTAGCAATCAGCCCCAGCATTTT.

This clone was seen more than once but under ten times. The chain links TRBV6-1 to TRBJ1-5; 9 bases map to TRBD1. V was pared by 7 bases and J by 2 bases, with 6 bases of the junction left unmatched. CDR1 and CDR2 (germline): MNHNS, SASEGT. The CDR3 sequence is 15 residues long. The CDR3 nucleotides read TGTGCCAGCACTCTGGGACAGGGCGGCAATCAGCCCCAGCATTTT. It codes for CASTLGQGGNQPQHF.

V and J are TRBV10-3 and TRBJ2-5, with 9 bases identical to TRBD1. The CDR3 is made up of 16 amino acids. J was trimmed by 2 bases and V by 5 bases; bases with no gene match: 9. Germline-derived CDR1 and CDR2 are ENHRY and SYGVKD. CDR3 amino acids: CAISPSTGGIQETQYF. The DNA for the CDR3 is TGTGCCATCAGTCCCTCGACAGGGGGTATACAAGAGACCCAGTACTTC.

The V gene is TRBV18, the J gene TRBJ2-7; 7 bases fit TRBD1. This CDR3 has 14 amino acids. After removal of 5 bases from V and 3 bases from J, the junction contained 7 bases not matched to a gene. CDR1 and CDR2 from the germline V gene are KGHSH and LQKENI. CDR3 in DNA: TGTGCCAGCTCAACTCGGGACAGACTCTACGAGCAGTACTTC. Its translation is CASSTRDRLYEQYF.